The 3 T cell receptor beta chains below come from one sample, sequenced in a study of T cell responses to AZD1222 COVID-19 vaccine. Measured with immunoSEQ multiplex PCR; TCRdb has only the in-frame clones, and not every one. The sample includes approximately 65,000 clones, roughly 70% of them seen just once. The material sequenced was peripheral blood, taken on day 0 of AZD1222 vaccination. Receptors originate from an adult in good health.

V and J are TRBV13 and TRBJ2-1, with 7 nucleotides matching TRBD1. CDR3 length: 14 amino acids. With V trimmed by 5 bases and J by 9 bases, 10 bases remained unmatched. Germline V gives CDR1 PRHDT, CDR2 FYEKMQ (reference sequence). For the CDR3, the DNA is TGTGCCAGCAGCCACTCTACAGGGGTTGGTGAGCAGTTCTTC. It codes for CASSHSTGVGEQFF.

This clone has only a few counts. The rearrangement joins TRBV30 to TRBJ1-1; no clear D. The CDR3 totals 13 residues. V gave up 1 base and J gave up 0 bases, with 6 bases separating them. CDR1 is GTSNPN and CDR2 is SVGIG in the germline V gene (reference sequence). CDR3 bases: TGTGCCTGGAGTGAGGGCATGAACACTGAAGCTTTCTTT. Protein: CAWSEGMNTEAFF.

The chain combines TRBV5-6 with TRBJ2-1; possibly TRBD2 for D (5 bases). There are 14 residues in the CDR3. Germline V gives CDR1 SGHDT, CDR2 YYEEEE. Trimming cost V 3 bases and J 8 bases, with 15 bases left between them. CDR3 loop: CASSSGSKEDEQFF. CDR3 coding DNA: TGTGCCAGCAGCTCGGGATCTAAGGAGGATGAGCAGTTCTTC.